This TCR beta chain was recorded in a study of CD8+ T cells in alopecia areata. Trimming took off 1 base at V and 5 bases at J, with 11 bases between the two ends. Germline CDR1 reads SQVTM; CDR2 reads ANQGSEA. The CDR3 loop spans 13 amino acids. After isolation, RNA underwent reverse transcription to generate cDNA as the sequencing template. The method was immunoSEQ multiplex PCR; TCRdb's version includes in-frame clones alone and lacks a portion of them. The table has about 200,000 clones, approximately 60% seen once. Sorted out of PBMCs were CD4+ T cells and CD8+ T cells. This receptor was obtained from a human donor in good health. Sample: CD8+ T cells sorted from blood. J is TRBJ1-2 and V is TRBV29-1; tentatively, D is TRBD1 (6 bases). The CDR3 here is CSVEVRGIYGYTF. The CDR3 DNA sequence: TGCAGCGTTGAAGTCAGGGGAATATATGGCTACACCTTC.